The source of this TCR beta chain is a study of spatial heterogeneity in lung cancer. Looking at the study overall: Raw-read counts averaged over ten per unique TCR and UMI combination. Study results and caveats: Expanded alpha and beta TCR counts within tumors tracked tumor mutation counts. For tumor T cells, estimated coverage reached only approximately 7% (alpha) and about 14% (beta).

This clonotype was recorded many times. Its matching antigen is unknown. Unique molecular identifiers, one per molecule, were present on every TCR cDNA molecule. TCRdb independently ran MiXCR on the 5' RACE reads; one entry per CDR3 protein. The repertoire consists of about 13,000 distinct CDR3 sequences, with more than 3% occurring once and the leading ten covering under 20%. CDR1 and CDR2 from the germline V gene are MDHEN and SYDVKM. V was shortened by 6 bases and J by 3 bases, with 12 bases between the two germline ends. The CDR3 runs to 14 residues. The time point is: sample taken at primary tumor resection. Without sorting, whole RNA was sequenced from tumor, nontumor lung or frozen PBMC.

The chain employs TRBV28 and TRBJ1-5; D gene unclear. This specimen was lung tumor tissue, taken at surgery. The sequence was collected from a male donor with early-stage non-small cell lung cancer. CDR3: CASSLPGLNQPQHF. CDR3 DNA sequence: TGTGCCAGCAGCTTACCGGGCCTCAATCAGCCCCAGCATTTT.